The rows below give T cell receptor beta chains drawn from one sample of a study of cytomegalovirus exposure and HLA in healthy donors. TCRdb's copy holds only in-frame clones and misses some; the assay was immunoSEQ multiplex PCR. The sample shows some 140,000 clones, 65% to 85% of them seen only once. Sequenced sample: PBMCs. The receptors were gathered from a man in his late teens or twenties in good health and CMV-seronegative. The CDR3 runs from the conserved cysteine through the conserved F or W.

CDR3 length: 14
V gene: TRBV27
J gene: TRBJ1-4
CDR3 protein: CASSLTGVPEKLFF

CDR3 length: 13
V gene: TRBV6-1
J gene: TRBJ2-5
CDR3 protein: CASRNRGLETQYF

CDR3 length: 16
V gene: TRBV4-3
J gene: TRBJ1-3
CDR3 protein: CASSHFRGSSGNTIYF

CDR3 length: 16
V gene: TRBV11-1
J gene: TRBJ2-2
CDR3 protein: CASSLSRMGHTGELFF

CDR3 length: 15
V gene: TRBV2
J gene: TRBJ1-6
CDR3 protein: CASSEEAGANSPLHF

CDR3 length: 15
V gene: TRBV6-5
J gene: TRBJ1-1
CDR3 protein: CASSGTDLMNTEAFF

CDR3 length: 16
V gene: TRBV7-6
J gene: TRBJ2-5
CDR3 protein: CASSPGQGMRGETQYF

CDR3 length: 12
V gene: TRBV29-1
J gene: TRBJ2-7
CDR3 protein: CSVGTGEYEQYF

CDR3 length: 16
V gene: TRBV5-1
J gene: TRBJ1-1
CDR3 protein: CASSLGSIAMNTEAFF

CDR3 length: 15
V gene: TRBV12-5
J gene: TRBJ2-7
CDR3 protein: CASGLSDRGPGEQYF

CDR3 length: 12
V gene: TRBV5-6
J gene: TRBJ2-7
CDR3 protein: CASSLGLRGQYF

CDR3 length: 13
V gene: TRBV6-5
J gene: TRBJ2-1
CDR3 protein: CASSLTTYNEQFF

CDR3 length: 14
V gene: TRBV5-5
J gene: TRBJ1-1
CDR3 protein: CASSQDRGTPEAFF

CDR3 length: 16
V gene: TRBV6-6
J gene: TRBJ2-3
CDR3 protein: CASSYKGTGGKDTQYF

CDR3 length: 16
V gene: TRBV4-2
J gene: TRBJ1-4
CDR3 protein: CASSQNAGGFNEKLFF

CDR3 length: 12
V gene: TRBV29-1
J gene: TRBJ1-2
CDR3 protein: CSVTRQGGGYTF

CDR3 length: 16
V gene: TRBV5-5
J gene: TRBJ1-3
CDR3 protein: CASSLTNGQLGNTIYF

CDR3 length: 15
V gene: TRBV9
J gene: TRBJ2-3
CDR3 protein: CASSSETGISDTQYF

CDR3 length: 13
V gene: TRBV19
J gene: TRBJ1-1
CDR3 protein: CASSIAGWPEAFF

CDR3 length: 15
V gene: TRBV7-2
J gene: TRBJ1-1
CDR3 protein: CASSLVQGRNTEAFF

CDR3 length: 13
V gene: TRBV6-5
J gene: TRBJ2-7
CDR3 protein: CASRSPGGDEQYF

CDR3 length: 14
V gene: TRBV9
J gene: TRBJ1-6
CDR3 protein: CASSVRGGNSPLHF